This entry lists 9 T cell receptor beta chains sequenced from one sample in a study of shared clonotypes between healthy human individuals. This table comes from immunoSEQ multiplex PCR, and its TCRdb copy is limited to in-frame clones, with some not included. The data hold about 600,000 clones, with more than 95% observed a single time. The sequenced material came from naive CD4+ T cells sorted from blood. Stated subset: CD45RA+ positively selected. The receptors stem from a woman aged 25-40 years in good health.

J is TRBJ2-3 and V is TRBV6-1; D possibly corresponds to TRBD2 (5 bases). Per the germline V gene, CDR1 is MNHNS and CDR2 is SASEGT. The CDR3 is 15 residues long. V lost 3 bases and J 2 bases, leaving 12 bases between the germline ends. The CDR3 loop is CASSEGSSPTDTQYF. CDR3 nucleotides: TGTGCCAGCAGTGAGGGGTCTAGCCCCACAGATACGCAGTATTTT.

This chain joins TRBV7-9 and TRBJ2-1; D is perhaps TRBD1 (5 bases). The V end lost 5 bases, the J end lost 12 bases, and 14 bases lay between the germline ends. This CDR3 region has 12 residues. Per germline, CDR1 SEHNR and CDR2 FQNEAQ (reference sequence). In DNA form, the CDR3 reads TGTGCCAGCAGCACAGCAGGGTTTAGGCAGTTCTTC. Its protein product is CASSTAGFRQFF.

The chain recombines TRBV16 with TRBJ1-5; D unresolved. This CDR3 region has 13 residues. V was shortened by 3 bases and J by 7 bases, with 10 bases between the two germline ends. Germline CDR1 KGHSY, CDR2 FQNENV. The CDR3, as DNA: TGTGCCAGCAGCCACTTAGTGGAGCAGCCCCAGCATTTT. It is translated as CASSHLVEQPQHF.

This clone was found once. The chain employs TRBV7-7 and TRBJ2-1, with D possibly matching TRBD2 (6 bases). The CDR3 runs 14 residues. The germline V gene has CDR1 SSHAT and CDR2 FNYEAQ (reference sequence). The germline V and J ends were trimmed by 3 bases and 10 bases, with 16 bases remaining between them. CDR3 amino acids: CASSLGSWGDEQFF. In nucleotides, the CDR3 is TGTGCCAGCAGCTTGGGTTCTTGGGGGGACGAGCAGTTCTTC.

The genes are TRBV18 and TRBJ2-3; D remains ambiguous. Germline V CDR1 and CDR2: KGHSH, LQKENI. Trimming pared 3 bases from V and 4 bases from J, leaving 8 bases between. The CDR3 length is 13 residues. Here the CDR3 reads CASSPTMADTQYF. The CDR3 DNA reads TGTGCCAGCTCACCGACGATGGCAGATACGCAGTATTTT.

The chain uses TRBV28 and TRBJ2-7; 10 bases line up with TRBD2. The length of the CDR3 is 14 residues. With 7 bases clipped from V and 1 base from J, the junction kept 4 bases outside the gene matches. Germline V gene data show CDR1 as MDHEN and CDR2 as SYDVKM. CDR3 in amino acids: CASKREGISYEQYF. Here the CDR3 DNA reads TGTGCCAGCAAGCGGGAGGGCATTTCCTACGAGCAGTACTTC.

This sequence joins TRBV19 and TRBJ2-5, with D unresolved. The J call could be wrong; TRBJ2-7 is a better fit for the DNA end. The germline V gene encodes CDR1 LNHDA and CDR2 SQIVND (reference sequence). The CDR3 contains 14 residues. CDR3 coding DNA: TGTGCCAGTAGCCCAACGCGGCCTCCCTACGAGCAGTACTTC. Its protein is CASSPTRPPYEQYF.

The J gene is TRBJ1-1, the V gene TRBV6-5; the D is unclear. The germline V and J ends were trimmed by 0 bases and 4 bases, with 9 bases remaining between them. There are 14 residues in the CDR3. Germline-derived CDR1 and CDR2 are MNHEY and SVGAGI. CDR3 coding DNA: TGTGCCAGCAGTTACTCCTACACGGGCACTGAAGCTTTCTTT. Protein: CASSYSYTGTEAFF.

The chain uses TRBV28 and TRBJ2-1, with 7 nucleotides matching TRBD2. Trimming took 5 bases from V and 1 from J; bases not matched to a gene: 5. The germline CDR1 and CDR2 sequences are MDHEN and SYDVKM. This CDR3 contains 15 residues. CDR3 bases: TGTGCCAGCAGTACCCAGCGGGGTTCCTACAATGAGCAGTTCTTC. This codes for CASSTQRGSYNEQFF.